This T cell receptor (beta chain) was identified in a study of blood T cell repertoires in COVID-19. The CDR3 runs to 13 residues. V lost 3 bases and J 4 bases, leaving 9 bases between the germline ends. Germline V gene lookup returns CDR1 MNHEY and CDR2 SMNVEV (reference sequence). The data were produced by immunoSEQ multiplex PCR, yet TCRdb's version contains in-frame clones alone and is incomplete. The data hold some 290,000 clones, with around 91% observed a single time. The chain carries TRBV27 and TRBJ1-2; unclear D gene. Sequenced: peripheral blood. This TCR came from a woman aged 40 to 50 with COVID-19, enrolled during active disease. The CDR3 loop reads CASSFRQSYGYTF. The CDR3 DNA reads TGTGCCAGCAGTTTCAGGCAGAGCTATGGCTACACCTTC.